This TCR beta chain stems from a study of high-grade serous ovarian cancer treatment subgroups. As regards this clone: Its antigen is undetermined.

The CDR3 loop spans 16 amino acids. V lost 1 base, J lost 4 bases, and 7 bases stayed unmatched. Germline CDR1 is KGHSH and CDR2 is LQKENI. Regarding the study as a whole: Same-patient tumor repertoires overlapped at about 0.11 to 0.85; different patients barely overlapped. Clonal relatedness tracked neoantigen level, and by trend copy number and mutation load. Without spatial data, bulk sequencing limits insight into HGSC tumor diversity. Repertoire analysis covered CDR3 alone, not CDR1 or CDR2.

Clones were read by immunoSEQ multiplex PCR, and TCRdb kept only the in-frame ones, dropping some. The sample includes roughly 18,000 clones, roughly 80% of them seen just once. Tumor samples were taken before definitive surgery or chemotherapy. The sequence was collected from a human donor with high-grade serous ovarian cancer. The sample comprised tumor tissue. The rearrangement links TRBV18 to TRBJ2-7, with 10 bases matching TRBD1. CDR3 in DNA: TGTGCCAGCTCACCACTGGGACAGGGGACAGGTTACGAGCAGTACTTC. This gives the protein CASSPLGQGTGYEQYF. Together with reference TRBV18 and TRBJ2-7, the CDR3 gives the full variable domain: NAGVMQNPRHLVRRRGQEARLRCSPMKGHSHVYWYRQLPEEGLKFMVYLQKENIIDESGMPKERFSAEFPKEGPSILRIQQVVRGDSAAYFCASSPLGQGTGYEQYFGPGTRLTVT.